These T cell receptor beta chains were read from a single sample in a study of T-cell memory formation after mild COVID-19. One entry per CDR3 protein, called by TCRdb with MiXCR from the 5' RACE reads. The table lists under 550,000 distinct CDR3 sequences, about 20% of them singletons. Sequencing was done on a sample of PBMCs or a T cell subset sorted from them (not recorded which). The source of these receptors is an adult woman who had mild COVID-19 (a few samples of this study predate the infection). Cell type and time point are not known. Each CDR3 is given with its conserved first and last residue. A D gene is named only where the DNA matches it firmly. Clone sizes are given selectively: once, few, many, or a class where the clone is expanded.

d_call j_call clone_size v_call cdr3_nt cdr3_aa
. TRBJ1-2 . TRBV28 TGTGCCAGCAGGGATCCCGCTGAGGGCTACACCTTC CASRDPAEGYTF
. TRBJ2-1 few TRBV11-3 TGTGCCAGCAGCTTCGGTGTCAATGAGCAGTTCTTC CASSFGVNEQFF
TRBD2 TRBJ2-2 few TRBV7-3 TGTGCCAGCAGCTTAACCAGCGGGAGTGTCACCGGGGAGCTGTTTTTT CASSLTSGSVTGELFF
. TRBJ2-7 few TRBV12-3/TRBV12-4 TGTGCCAGCAGCCCACAGGGGGGGGTCTCCTACGAGCAGTACTTC CASSPQGGVSYEQYF
. TRBJ2-3 . TRBV7-3 TGTGCCAGCAGCTGGTTGAGGGAGCCAGATACGCAGTATTTT CASSWLREPDTQYF
TRBD1 TRBJ1-4 . TRBV5-1 TGCGCCAGCAGCAATGGACAGGGGGCAACTGAAAAACTGTTTTTT CASSNGQGATEKLFF
. TRBJ1-5 . TRBV2 TGTGCCAGCAGTGAGCACCCCGGGGCACGGAATCAGCCCCAGCATTTT CASSEHPGARNQPQHF
. TRBJ2-7 . TRBV6-6 TGTGCCAGCAGTCCCGTGAAAGGGGTCAAGACCTCCTACGAGCAGTACTTC CASSPVKGVKTSYEQYF
. TRBJ2-3 few TRBV15 TGTGCCACCGGGGACGATGGGAACACAGATACGCAGTATTTT CATGDDGNTDTQYF
TRBD1 TRBJ1-2 few TRBV5-1 TGCGCCAGCAGCCGGACAGGGGCCAATGGCTACACCTTC CASSRTGANGYTF
TRBD1 TRBJ2-3 few TRBV7-3 TGTGCCAGCAGCTTAAGTCGGGACAGTAGGGCAGATACGCAGTATTTT CASSLSRDSRADTQYF
. TRBJ2-4 . TRBV29-1 TGCAGCGTCCTTCCAATAGCCAAAAACATTCAGTACTTC CSVLPIAKNIQYF
. TRBJ1-2 . TRBV20-1 TGCAGTGCTAGAGACGGCAGAACCTATGGCTACACCTTC CSARDGRTYGYTF
TRBD2 TRBJ2-1 few TRBV7-3 TGTGCCAGCAGCTTACTTGCGGGGGGAGGATACAATGAGCAGTTCTTC CASSLLAGGGYNEQFF
. TRBJ2-1 . TRBV6-2/TRBV6-3 TGTGCCAGCAGTCGGGACGGAACCATTGGCAATGAGCAGTTCTTC CASSRDGTIGNEQFF
TRBD1 TRBJ2-1 few TRBV5-5 TGTGCCAGCAGCTTGGGAACAGGGGGTCCGGACGTGCGGTTCTTC CASSLGTGGPDVRFF
TRBD2 TRBJ2-3 . TRBV20-1 TGCAGTGCTAGAGGCGAGCGGGAGGGCCGGGCGGCGCAGTATTTT CSARGEREGRAAQYF
. TRBJ1-2 few TRBV7-9 TGTGCCAGCAGCCCCTGGCAGGGCAGCTACACCTTC CASSPWQGSYTF
. TRBJ2-7 . TRBV20-1 TGCAGTGCTAGAATCGGGGTCACCTACGAGCAGTACTTC CSARIGVTYEQYF
TRBD1 TRBJ2-7 . TRBV6-5 TGTGCCAGCAGTCAGATTCCGGGACAGGGTTCCTACGAGCAGTACTTC CASSQIPGQGSYEQYF
TRBD1 TRBJ2-4 . TRBV4-1 TGCGCCAGCAGCCAAGTCTTTGGGGACAGAACGCCGGTACTAGCCAAAAACATTCAGTACTTC CASSQVFGDRTPVLAKNIQYF
TRBD2 TRBJ2-1 . TRBV5-1 TGCGCCAGCAGCTTGGGCGGGTCGACGGGACTAGCGATATACAATGAGCAGTTCTTC CASSLGGSTGLAIYNEQFF
. TRBJ2-1 . TRBV7-9 TGTGCCAGCAGCTTATCTGAGAGCGATGAGCAGTTCTTC CASSLSESDEQFF
TRBD1 TRBJ1-2 many TRBV7-9 TGTGCCAGCAGCTCATCCGGCGAGACAGGGGGAACGAATGGCTACACCTTC CASSSSGETGGTNGYTF
. TRBJ1-5 . TRBV12-5 TGTGCTAGTGGTTTGGTTTTAGGCGTCCGCCACAATCAGCCCCAGCATTTT CASGLVLGVRHNQPQHF
. TRBJ2-7 . TRBV18 TGTGCCAGCTCACCCCTGTCGACAGCCTACGAGCAGTACTTC CASSPLSTAYEQYF
. TRBJ1-5 . TRBV24-1 TGTGCCACCAGTACCCAGGGGAATCAGCCCCAGCATTTT CATSTQGNQPQHF
. TRBJ1-3 . TRBV12-3/TRBV12-4 TGTGCCAGCAGTCTGGGGACCTTTCGGGGAGGAAACACCATATATTTT CASSLGTFRGGNTIYF
. TRBJ2-5 . TRBV25-1 TGTGACAGCAGTGACTCACCAGAGACCCAGTACTTC CDSSDSPETQYF
. TRBJ2-1 . TRBV6-2/TRBV6-3 TGTGCCAGCAGTTATAGACCTTCTCGCGAGGGGAAGGACTACAATGAGCAGTTCTTC CASSYRPSREGKDYNEQFF
TRBD1 TRBJ1-6 few TRBV9 TGTGCCAGCAGCTCGGGGGACAGTTATAATTCACCCCTCCACTTT CASSSGDSYNSPLHF
. TRBJ1-5 few TRBV7-2 TGTGCCAGCAGTACTTTGGGGGGCCCCGGGGGGCCCCAGCATTTT CASSTLGGPGGPQHF
. TRBJ1-2 . TRBV20-1 TGCAGTGCTCGTCAGGGGCCTAACTATGGCTACACCTTC CSARQGPNYGYTF
TRBD2 TRBJ2-1 . TRBV7-2 TGTGCCAGCAGCCCGAGCGGGGGTGTAGGAAATGAGCAGTTCTTC CASSPSGGVGNEQFF
TRBD2 TRBJ2-3 . TRBV4-2 TGTGCCAGCAGCCAAGATCCAATAGCGGGGATCACAGATACGCAGTATTTT CASSQDPIAGITDTQYF
. TRBJ1-2 . TRBV4-1 TGCGCCAGCAGCCAAGAATCTCGGGGGCTCAACTATGGCTACACCTTC CASSQESRGLNYGYTF
. TRBJ1-4 few TRBV5-1 TGCGCCAGCAGCTTCTCCCAGAGTAATGAAAAACTGTTTTTT CASSFSQSNEKLFF
TRBD1 TRBJ1-2 . TRBV7-9 TGTGCCACCGGCAGAAGGGGGCATAACTATGGCTACACCTTC CATGRRGHNYGYTF
. TRBJ2-2 few TRBV5-1 TGCGCCAGCAGTCCGGGAGTAGGATCCGGGGAGCTGTTTTTT CASSPGVGSGELFF
. TRBJ2-7 few TRBV5-1 TGCGCCAGCAGCCCAACCGGCCCCTACCACGAGCAGTACTTC CASSPTGPYHEQYF
TRBD2 TRBJ2-1 . TRBV5-1 TGCGCCAGCAGCTTGGACCTAGCGGGAGGGGAAAATGAGCAGTTCTTC CASSLDLAGGENEQFF
. TRBJ2-7 . TRBV4-1 TGCGCCAGCAGCCAAGTATACGGGATAGGGGAGGCCTACGAGCAGTACTTC CASSQVYGIGEAYEQYF
. TRBJ1-1 . TRBV18 TGTGCCAGCTCACCACATGAGGTTATGAACACTGAAGCTTTCTTT CASSPHEVMNTEAFF
. TRBJ1-4 few TRBV7-2 TGTGCCAGCACCCCCGGGGGAGGGTATGAAAAACTGTTTTTT CASTPGGGYEKLFF
. TRBJ2-1 . TRBV11-2 TGTGCCAGCAGCCGGGACGACCAGAACTACAATGAGCAGTTCTTC CASSRDDQNYNEQFF
. TRBJ2-3 . TRBV7-9 TGTGCCAGCAGCCCGCTACCGTCCACCGGGGTATTCACAGATACGCAGTATTTT CASSPLPSTGVFTDTQYF
TRBD1 TRBJ2-7 . TRBV7-6 TGTGCCAGCAGCTCGGGACAGGGTGTTGTCTACGAGCAGTACTTC CASSSGQGVVYEQYF
TRBD2 TRBJ2-3 . TRBV9 TGTGCCAGCACCCTGCAAGGGACTAGCGGTACGCAGTATTTT CASTLQGTSGTQYF
. TRBJ2-1 few TRBV5-1 TGCGCCAGCAGCTTGGCAGGGGCCGATTACAATGAGCAGTTCTTC CASSLAGADYNEQFF
. TRBJ2-7 . TRBV9 TGTGCCAGCAGCCTGAGCCCCATAAGCTCCTACGAGCAGTACTTC CASSLSPISSYEQYF
TRBD1 TRBJ1-2 . TRBV7-8 TGTGCCAGCAGCTCCGGGACAGCGACGTTAGCTAACTATGGCTACACCTTC CASSSGTATLANYGYTF
. TRBJ2-1 . TRBV7-3 TGTGCCAGCAGCTTAGGGGGACTGCTTGACAATGAGCAGTTCTTC CASSLGGLLDNEQFF
. TRBJ1-2 . TRBV24-1 TGTGCCACCAGTGACCCTTGGACAGACTATGGCTACACCTTC CATSDPWTDYGYTF
TRBD2 TRBJ2-7 few TRBV20-1 TGCAGTGCTAGAGATGACTTAAGCGGGGGGACCGTGGGAGAGCAGTACTTC CSARDDLSGGTVGEQYF
. TRBJ1-5 . TRBV5-6 TGTGCCAGCAGTACCGCCTTCAGCAATCAGCCCCAGCATTTT CASSTAFSNQPQHF